At least ten counts were recorded for the clone carrying this T cell receptor (beta chain). Its matching antigen is unknown. One end of the junction does not line up with germline, which may come from a read error. CDR3 length: 18 residues. From germline, CDR1 is SGHRS and CDR2 YFSETQ. TCRdb passed the 5' RACE reads through MiXCR, listing each CDR3 protein once. Among 75,000 or so distinct CDR3 sequences listed, 11% to 15% were seen once. This entry belongs to a study of early T cells in non-severe SARS-CoV-2 infection. The study, taken as a whole, reports: Comparison of clonotypes with VDJdb favored anti-spike CD8 responses while missing private and CD4 specificities.

This clonotype was obtained from an adult who was a healthcare worker with PCR-confirmed SARS-CoV-2 infection or an uninfected control (not recorded which). The sample was whole blood. V usage is TRBV5-1 and J usage is TRBJ2-6; perhaps D is TRBD1 or TRBD2 (5 bases each). CDR3 coding DNA: TGCGCCAGCAGCTACCCAATGGGACGGAACTCTGGGGCCAACGTCCTGATTTTC. Amino acids: CASSYPMGRNSGANVLIF.